Following are 9 T cell receptor beta chains from one sample sequenced in a study of T cell responses to AZD1222 COVID-19 vaccine. Sequencing was performed with immunoSEQ multiplex PCR; in TCRdb, only in-frame clones are kept and a portion is missing. The sample carries roughly 260,000 clones, 85% to 95% recorded once. Source: peripheral blood, taken on day 0 of AZD1222 vaccination. These TCRs come from an adult in good health.

V is TRBV12-3 or TRBV12-4 and J is TRBJ2-5, with a possible D match to TRBD2 (6 bases). Trimming shortened V by 6 bases and J by 5 bases, and 13 bases separated the two germline ends. This CDR3 has 13 amino acids. CDR3 nucleotides: TGTGCCAGCAGGGGGGGTGGGATGGAGACCCAGTACTTC. This translates into CASRGGGMETQYF.

V usage is TRBV11-3 and J usage is TRBJ1-4; D unresolved. V lost 0 bases and J lost 1, with 12 bases in between. Germline V gives CDR1 SGHNT, CDR2 YENEEA. This CDR3 has 17 residues. CDR3 amino acids: CASSLDPGKGTNEKLFF. The DNA of the CDR3 is TGTGCCAGCAGCTTAGATCCGGGAAAGGGAACTAATGAAAAACTGTTTTTT.

The chain couples TRBV28 to TRBJ1-4, with 10 bases fitting TRBD1. This CDR3 region has 16 residues. CDR1 and CDR2 (germline): MDHEN, SYDVKM. J was trimmed by 8 bases and V by 5 bases; bases with no gene match: 11. The CDR3 DNA is TGTGCCAGCAGTGCACGACAGGGGGCCCGGGAAGAAAAACTGTTTTTT. The encoded protein is CASSARQGAREEKLFF.

The chain joins TRBV28 to TRBJ2-6; no clear D gene. The CDR3 is 15 amino acids. V was trimmed by 5 bases and J by 0 bases, leaving 8 bases between them. Germline V CDR1 and CDR2: MDHEN, SYDVKM. In DNA, the CDR3 is TGTGCCAGCAGTCATCCGATCTCTGGGGCCAACGTCCTGACTTTC. Translating it yields CASSHPISGANVLTF.

This clone was seen only once. This chain joins TRBV7-2 and TRBJ1-1, with a tentative D call TRBD1 (5 bases). There are 13 residues in the CDR3. Trimming took off 1 base at V and 10 bases at J, with 13 bases between the two ends. CDR1 and CDR2 from the germline V gene are SGHTA and FQGNSA. DNA for the CDR3: TGTGCCAGCAGCTTAGTGCTCCGGGGGGTAGCTTTCTTT. As protein: CASSLVLRGVAFF.

The chain combines TRBV7-2 with TRBJ2-7, with a possible D match to TRBD1 (5 bases). V lost 3 bases and J 4 bases, leaving 16 bases between the germline ends. This CDR3 has 15 amino acids. CDR1 SGHTA and CDR2 FQGNSA come from the germline V gene. The CDR3 nucleotides read TGTGCCAGCAGCTTCGGTAGGCGACAGAGATACGAGCAGTACTTC. Translation gives CASSFGRRQRYEQYF.

The chain couples TRBV7-3 to TRBJ2-2; D gene uncertain. V dropped 5 bases and J dropped 5 bases, with 9 bases sitting between them. This CDR3 comprises 13 residues. From germline, CDR1 is SGHTA and CDR2 FQGTGA. The CDR3 loop reads CASSRHDTGELFF. DNA for the CDR3: TGTGCCAGCAGCCGACACGATACCGGGGAGCTGTTTTTT.

The rearrangement joins TRBV28 to TRBJ1-5; D might be TRBD1 (5 bases). CDR3 length equals 16 residues. The germline CDR1 and CDR2 sequences are MDHEN and SYDVKM. The V and J ends lost 6 bases and 7 bases respectively, with 22 bases between them. CDR3 sequence: CASRRPRLGQWQPQHF. CDR3 coding DNA: TGTGCCAGCAGGCGCCCTCGGTTGGGGCAGTGGCAGCCCCAGCATTTT.

The chain links TRBV29-1 to TRBJ1-2; no reliable D call. Per germline, CDR1 SQVTM and CDR2 ANQGSEA. Trimming removed 7 bases at V and 6 bases at J, with 12 bases between. The CDR3 totals 11 residues. CDR3 loop: CSAQPINGYTF. The CDR3 region has the DNA TGCAGCGCTCAACCTATCAATGGCTACACCTTC. The entire variable domain, with the rest obtained from reference TRBV29-1 and TRBJ1-2, is as follows: SAVISQKPSRDICQRGTSLTIQCQVDSQVTMMFWYRQQPGQSLTLIATANQGSEATYESGFVIDKFPISRPNLTFSTLTVSNMSPEDSSIYLCSAQPINGYTFGSGTRLTVV.